The rows below give T cell receptor beta chains drawn from one sample of a study of blood T cell repertoires in COVID-19. Assay used: immunoSEQ multiplex PCR; TCRdb lists only in-frame clones, some missing. The repertoire consists of more than 75,000 clones, with over 75% occurring once and the leading ten covering 15% to 20%. Sequencing was carried out using peripheral blood. The receptor source for this set is a woman aged 80 or over with active or convalescent COVID-19. The CDR3 runs from the conserved cysteine through the conserved F or W. Fields, in order: clone size, D gene, J gene, V gene, CDR3 protein, CDR3 DNA. A D gene is named only where the DNA matches it firmly. Where a row states a size, it is once, few, many or the class of an expanded clone; other rows omit it.

.	TRBD2	TRBJ2-5	TRBV15	CATSTMAGVQETQYF	TGTGCCACCAGCACTATGGCGGGAGTCCAAGAGACCCAGTACTTC
.	.	TRBJ1-5	TRBV6-1	CASSEAGTLSYQPQHF	TGTGCCAGCAGTGAGGCCGGGACACTTAGTTACCAGCCCCAGCATTTT
.	.	TRBJ1-4	TRBV21-1	CASSNSAGVSGQGREKLFF	TGTGCCAGCAGCAACTCCGCCGGGGTCTCGGGACAGGGAAGGGAAAAACTGTTTTTT
.	.	TRBJ1-6	TRBV21-1	CASSKGQNPSYNSPLHF	TGTGCCAGCAGCAAAGGGCAGAATCCCTCCTATAATTCACCCCTCCACTTT
.	.	TRBJ2-7	TRBV24-1	CAAPPQGPYEQYF	TGTGCCGCCCCCCCTCAGGGGCCCTACGAGCAGTACTTC
.	.	TRBJ2-1	TRBV21-1	CASESPRESNEQFF	TGTGCCAGCGAATCCCCGAGGGAGTCGAATGAGCAGTTCTTC
.	TRBD1	TRBJ2-7	TRBV2	CASNSRGEQYF	TGTGCCAGCAATTCCAGGGGGGAGCAGTACTTC
.	.	TRBJ2-5	TRBV7-2	CASSSPAPQETQYF	TGTGCCAGCAGCTCCCCAGCGCCCCAAGAGACCCAGTACTTC
.	TRBD2	TRBJ2-3	TRBV24-1	CATSAKRREGTDTQYF	TGTGCCACCAGTGCCAAGAGGCGGGAGGGGACAGATACGCAGTATTTT
.	.	TRBJ2-1	TRBV19	CASSIPPGRGPSYNEQFF	TGTGCCAGTAGTATTCCTCCTGGGCGGGGACCATCCTACAATGAGCAGTTCTTC
.	.	TRBJ1-5	TRBV14	CASSPSRDQPQHF	TGTGCCAGCAGCCCATCGAGAGATCAGCCCCAGCATTTT
few	.	TRBJ2-1	TRBV6-2/TRBV6-3	CASSYSMSSQFF	TGTGCCAGCAGTTACTCGATGAGTTCGCAGTTCTTC
.	.	TRBJ2-7	TRBV6-6	CASSPGGSEQYF	TGTGCCAGCAGCCCCGGTGGGAGCGAGCAGTACTTC
.	TRBD1	TRBJ1-2	TRBV7-2	CASSEQGINNYGYTF	TGTGCCAGCAGTGAACAGGGGATAAACAACTATGGCTACACCTTC
.	TRBD1	TRBJ2-7	TRBV7-3	CASSLNGMTGLNEQYF	TGTGCCAGCAGCTTAAATGGGATGACAGGGCTCAACGAGCAGTACTTC
.	.	TRBJ1-2	TRBV19	CASNPQGQVAYGYTF	TGTGCCAGTAACCCCCAGGGCCAGGTGGCGTATGGCTACACCTTC
.	.	TRBJ1-1	TRBV19	CASGPVRGITEAFF	TGTGCCAGTGGACCCGTGAGAGGGATAACTGAAGCTTTCTTT
.	TRBD1	TRBJ2-3	TRBV5-1	CASSEAIQGAADTQYF	TGCGCCAGCAGCGAAGCGATACAGGGGGCCGCAGATACGCAGTATTTT
.	TRBD1	TRBJ1-4	TRBV7-9	CASSWGQGEKLFF	TGTGCCAGCAGCTGGGGACAGGGGGAAAAACTGTTTTTT
.	.	TRBJ1-3	TRBV12-3/TRBV12-4	CASRQVSGNTIYF	TGTGCCAGTAGACAGGTCTCTGGAAACACCATATATTTT
once	.	TRBJ1-2	TRBV25-1	CASSPGAIYGYTF	TGTGCCAGCAGCCCTGGGGCAATCTATGGCTACACCTTC
.	TRBD2	TRBJ2-3	TRBV7-2	CASSLRLAGRGTDTQYF	TGTGCCAGCAGCTTAAGGCTAGCGGGAAGGGGGACAGATACGCAGTATTTT
.	.	TRBJ1-5	TRBV4-1	CASSQERGQPQHF	TGCGCCAGCAGCCAAGAAAGAGGGCAGCCCCAGCATTTT
.	.	TRBJ1-4	TRBV5-1	CASSLGTTGEKLFF	TGCGCCAGCAGCTTAGGGACAACGGGCGAAAAACTGTTTTTT
.	TRBD1	TRBJ1-2	TRBV12-3/TRBV12-4	CASSLDREDGYTF	TGTGCCAGCAGCCTCGACAGGGAAGATGGCTACACCTTC